This T cell receptor beta chain derives from a study of T cell responses to AZD1222 COVID-19 vaccine. Repertoires were generated with immunoSEQ multiplex PCR, while TCRdb's copy carries only in-frame clones and drops some. Of approximately 150,000 clones listed, approximately 88% were seen once; the top ten hold 2% to 2.5%. Germline lookup yields CDR1 MNHEY and CDR2 SVGAGI. There are 15 residues in the CDR3. Trimming cost V 6 bases and J 7 bases; bases outside gene matches: 9. The genes are TRBV6-5 and TRBJ2-1, with TRBD1 matching 10 bases. The starting material was peripheral blood, obtained on day 0 of AZD1222 vaccination. This clonotype was obtained from an adult in good health. For the CDR3, the DNA is TGTGCCAGCAGCCCGGGACAGGGGAAGGGGAATGAGCAGTTCTTC. Translating gives CASSPGQGKGNEQFF.